This T cell receptor (beta chain) was recovered during a study of CD8+ T cells in alopecia areata (dated by TCRdb to between 2017 and 2018). Study-level background: Skin from C3H/HeJ donors with spontaneous alopecia (6-12 months old) was grafted onto female C3H/HeJ recipients that were roughly 6-11 weeks old. The RNA source kit depended on sample type: the PAXgene miRNA kit for fixed scalp, the miRNeasy kit for PBMCs, and the RNeasy kit for mouse skin. Scalp tissue and sorted CD4+ and CD8+ peripheral blood T cells from patchy and totalis/universalis alopecia areata patients and from healthy controls were covered by human TCRbeta sequencing. To study T cell clonal expansion in alopecia areata, the researchers applied high-throughput TCRbeta sequencing to both the C3H/HeJ mouse model and human patients. immunoSEQ multiplex PCR using 35 Vbeta forward primers and 13 Jbeta reverse primers was used to amplify TCRbeta CDR3 regions. Scalp clonality was compared among normal scalp (n=4), patchy alopecia areata scalp (n=8), and alopecia totalis/universalis scalp (n=8).

Worth noting for this clone: What this receptor recognizes is not known. A much larger clone differs by one base, so this may be a read error. Being a mouse receptor, it is described with mouse gene labels and germline sequences. The CDR3 end lies 4 residues beyond the end of the read and is filled in from the germline J gene.

The library was built by means of the immunoSEQ multiplex PCR assay. RNA was extracted from all samples and reverse transcribed into cDNA, which served as template for TCR sequencing. SuperScript III was used to make first-strand cDNA, primed with a 2:1 mix of oligo-dT and random hexamers. A synthetic immune receptor repertoire was used to assess amplification bias, and residual bias was removed computationally. Sequencing of the libraries was done on Illumina HiSeq using 60 bp reads that spanned the CDR3 and were read from J toward V. The authors' analysis ran thus. Raw reads were preprocessed to remove errors, and CDR3 was defined by IMGT conventions from the conserved cysteine to phenylalanine. Clonality was computed as 1 minus the Shannon entropy, with the entropy normalized by log2 of the number of productive unique TCRs. Whether each scalp clone was CD4 or CD8 was inferred by checking scalp TCRbeta sequences against the CD4 and CD8 repertoires from sorted blood. TCRdb carries this immuneACCESS record with in-frame sequences only. Its versions omit some clonotypes, under half of them owing to an unresolved V gene in the studies checked, with the rest unexplained. The V and J calls and clone size are taken from that table; D and trimming were inferred from the DNA. The table records over 250,000 clones for this sample, and not one of them appears only once. Roughly 1.2% of the sample lies in the top ten.

The study at large found these results: Lesional scalp, especially in alopecia totalis/universalis, showed higher clonality and more expanded CD8+ clones than normal scalp, suggesting antigenic drive. Shared TCR sequences between patients were less evident than in mice, which may be partly attributable to HLA diversity in the patient population. Unlike mouse skin, where gammadelta T cells dominate, normal human skin contains resident alphabeta T cells that get sequenced too, which complicates analysis of the scalp TCR repertoire.

According to the germline V gene, CDR1 reads MNHDT and CDR2 reads YYDKIL. V ends up 6 bases short and J 0 bases short, with an unmatched junction base count of 5. The CDR3 starts with the cysteine, ends with the phenylalanine, and has 16 residues. The DNA has 36 bases, all within the CDR3, and is read from base 1. Pooled mouse cutaneous lymph node cells were stained for CD4, CD8alpha, NKG2D, NKG2ACE and other markers, then sorted on a BD Influx. The sequence links TRBV17 to TRBJ2-3; TRBD2 matches 11 bases in the middle. This clonotype was obtained from a C3H/HeJ mouse with alopecia areata. Mice from this strain have the MHC haplotype H2-k. Specimen: CD4+ T cells sorted from a lymph node. The CDR3 region has the sequence CASRRLGGTSAETLYF. The sequenced CDR3 bases are TGTGCTAGCAGGAGACTGGGGGGGACTAGTGCAGAA. Here the CDR3 is joined to the reference TRBV17 and TRBJ2-3 genes, and the full variable domain is: DTTVKQNPRYKLARVGKPVNLICSQTMNHDTMYWYQKKPNQAPKLLLFYYDKILNREADTFEKFQSSRPNNSFCSLYIGSAGLEYSAMYLCASRRLGGTSAETLYFGSGTRLTVL.